This TCR beta chain originates from a study of blood T cell repertoires in COVID-19 (dated by TCRdb to 2018 to 2021). A note on the overall study: Samples covering the acute and convalescent phases of COVID-19 were provided by collaborators in the United States, Italy and Spain. The material from the prospective study consisted of cDNA or gDNA derived from T cells, B-cell-depleted T cells, or PBMCs. Subjects who had been exposed to COVID-19, were actively infected with it, or had recovered from it provided the deeply sampled blood TCRbeta repertoires that made up the dataset. A freely available public database, intended as a resource for researchers studying the immune response to SARS-CoV-2, is where the repertoires were released. Samples were obtained from the ongoing ImmuneRACE study (first 160 participants) and from 1,254 subjects provided by 6 global collaborators. The sample metadata nearly always contained a de-identified subject ID, COVID-19 status, age in years and sex. HLA class I and class II types, where available, came from metadata supplied by the sample provider rather than from assay-based typing. What the research found in general, with its limitations: The quantity of clinical and demographic metadata differed by source and by participant and was supplied without curation.

Enrolling through a virtual design, the prospective study's participants ranged in age from about 18 to 89 years and lived across some 22 United States geographic areas. In the prospective study, cohorts were assigned on the basis of participant-reported clinical history obtained from a screening survey and a study questionnaire. For ImmuneRACE Cohort 3, a participant was defined as recovered based on two consecutive negative NP/OP PCR tests, clearance by a healthcare professional, or resolution of symptoms. Each participant in the prospective study had whole blood, serum and a nasopharyngeal or oropharyngeal swab collected by mobile phlebotomists. Prospective study participants could optionally give additional blood draws and questionnaires over an approximately 2-month period. Prospective study blood samples were shipped either frozen or at room temperature before DNA extraction. A distance of 24 bases separates the germline ends of V and J, which lose 5 bases and 8 bases respectively. The CDR3 runs 16 residues from the cysteine to the phenylalanine. The DNA shown is the 48-base CDR3, in frame from base 1. Looking up the germline V gene yields CDR1 SGHVS and CDR2 FQNEAQ.

TCRbeta CDR3 regions were amplified from genomic DNA using the immunoSEQ Assay, a bias-controlled multiplex PCR. As for the authors' bioinformatics: The number of nucleated cells in each sample was estimated from the amplification of reference gene primers within the assay. To quantify the absolute abundance of each unique TCRbeta CDR3 rearrangement, sequence reads were collapsed and filtered. For each sample, productive Simpson clonality was calculated by taking the square root of Simpson's diversity index across productive rearrangements. TCRdb's version of the immuneACCESS table is confined to in-frame rearrangements and falls short of the full clone set. An unresolved V gene accounts for under half of the shortfall where checked; the remainder is of unknown origin. The DNA was the basis for D and trimming; V, J and clone size are from that table. This sample holds roughly 380,000 clones; 80% to 90% were observed only once. Of the sample, under 1.5% is held by the ten largest clones.

For this clone: This clone's antigen is unknown. Per-nucleotide qualities are absent, and no much larger clonotype sits a single base away.

The specimen sequenced was PBMCs or T cells enriched from blood (not recorded which). The chain couples TRBV7-8 to TRBJ1-1, with TRBD1 as a weak D call on 6 bases. The clonotype comes from a man aged 30 to 39 who had recovered from COVID-19. In nucleotides, the sequence is TGTGCCAGCAGCACCCAGACAGGCACGATAGGGACCGAAGCTTTCTTT. Translated, this gives CASSTQTGTIGTEAFF.